This T cell receptor beta chain stems from a study of blood T cell repertoires in COVID-19. The overall study: From the United States, Italy and Spain came samples of acute and convalescent COVID-19. Sample material is recorded as cDNA or gDNA derived from T cells, B-cell-depleted T cells, or PBMCs.

This CDR3 comprises 15 residues. Germline loops: CDR1 SGHRS, CDR2 YFSETQ. Trimming removed 0 bases from V and 7 bases from J; junction bases left unmatched: 5. In the study's own analysis: The authors estimated nucleated cell counts from reference gene primer amplification. Here immunoSEQ multiplex PCR was the method, and the copy in TCRdb shows in-frame clones only, minus some. D and trimming come from the DNA, and the V and J calls and clone size come from that table. The repertoire includes 190,000 or so clones, about 86% of them detected once, and approximately 6.2% sits in the top ten. The rearrangement links TRBV5-1 to TRBJ2-1, with 9 bases fitting TRBD2. The TCR sequence derives from a man in his fifties or sixties who had recovered from COVID-19. The sample was peripheral blood. For the CDR3, the DNA is TGCGCCAGCAGCTTGGCTAGCGGGGTGCAAAATGAGCAGTTCTTC. Translation: CASSLASGVQNEQFF.